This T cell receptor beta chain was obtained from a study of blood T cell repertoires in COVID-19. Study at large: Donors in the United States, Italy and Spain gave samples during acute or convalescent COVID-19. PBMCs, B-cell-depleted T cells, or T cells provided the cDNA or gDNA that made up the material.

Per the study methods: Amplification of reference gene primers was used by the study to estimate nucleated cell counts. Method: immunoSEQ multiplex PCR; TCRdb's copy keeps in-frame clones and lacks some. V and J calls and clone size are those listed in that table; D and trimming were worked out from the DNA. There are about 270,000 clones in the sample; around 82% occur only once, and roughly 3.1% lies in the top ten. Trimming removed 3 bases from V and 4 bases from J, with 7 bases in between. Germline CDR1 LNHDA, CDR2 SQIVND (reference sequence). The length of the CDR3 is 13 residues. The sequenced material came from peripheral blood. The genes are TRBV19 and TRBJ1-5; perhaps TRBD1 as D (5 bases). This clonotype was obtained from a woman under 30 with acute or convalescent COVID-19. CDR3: CASSMGGNQPQHF. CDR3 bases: TGTGCCAGTAGTATGGGGGGAAATCAGCCCCAGCATTTT.